This T cell receptor (beta chain) was documented in a study of blood T cell repertoires in COVID-19. In the study overall: Acute-phase and convalescent COVID-19 samples originated in the United States, Italy and Spain. PBMCs, B-cell-depleted T cells, or T cells were the source of the cDNA or gDNA that made up the material.

The length of the CDR3 is 15 residues. Germline CDR1 MNHEY, CDR2 SVGEGT. With 5 bases removed from V and 0 bases from J, the gap between germline ends came to 13 bases. How the authors handled the data: Estimates of nucleated cell counts were drawn from the amplification of reference gene primers. The method was immunoSEQ multiplex PCR; TCRdb's version includes in-frame clones alone and lacks a portion of them. The DNA was the basis for D and trimming; V, J and clone size are from that table. The sample has about 180,000 clones, approximately 88% seen once. The sample comprised peripheral blood. The TCR sequence derives from a woman between 40 and 55 years old with COVID-19, enrolled during active disease. The chain links TRBV6-2 or TRBV6-3 to TRBJ1-1; perhaps TRBD1 as D (6 bases). CDR3 region: CASSLRTVLNTEAFF. CDR3 DNA sequence: TGTGCCAGCAGTCTCCGGACAGTTTTGAACACTGAAGCTTTCTTT.